These 23 T cell receptor beta chains were sequenced from one sample in a study of cytomegalovirus exposure and HLA in healthy donors. Generated by immunoSEQ multiplex PCR, the TCRdb table keeps only in-frame clones and is missing some. This sample has approximately 110,000 clones, with about 88% found just once. The sequencing input was PBMCs. The receptors were gathered from a woman between 18 and 29 years old in good health and CMV-seropositive.

The rearrangement uses TRBV29-1 and TRBJ2-2; 10 bases agree with TRBD1. J lost 6 bases, V lost 8 bases, and 9 bases had no gene match. The CDR3 sequence is 14 residues long. Germline-derived CDR1 and CDR2 are SQVTM and ANQGSEA. The CDR3 loop reads CSSRTGGFPGELFF. CDR3 sequence (DNA): TGCAGCTCCCGGACAGGGGGTTTCCCCGGGGAGCTGTTTTTT.

This chain joins TRBV27 and TRBJ2-3; 9 bases line up with TRBD2. CDR3 length: 14 amino acids. V lost 6 bases to trimming and J lost 6 bases; unmatched junction nucleotides: 7. Germline V gives CDR1 MNHEY, CDR2 SMNVEV (reference sequence). CDR3 in amino acids: CASRRSGRWDTQYF. CDR3 DNA sequence: TGTGCCAGCAGAAGGAGCGGGAGGTGGGATACGCAGTATTTT.

The J gene is TRBJ2-6, the V gene TRBV7-2; TRBD2 is a possible D gene (5 bases). Germline-derived CDR1 and CDR2 are SGHTA and FQGNSA. The CDR3 loop spans 15 amino acids. Trimming left V 4 bases short and J 0 bases short, with 7 bases between. CDR3: CASSSRASGANVLTF. For the CDR3, the DNA is TGTGCCAGCAGCTCGCGGGCCTCTGGGGCCAACGTCCTGACTTTC.

This clone was picked up one time. V usage is TRBV9 and J usage is TRBJ2-7; D is perhaps TRBD2 (5 bases). Per the germline V gene, CDR1 is SGDLS and CDR2 is YYNGEE. This CDR3 has 15 residues. Trimming took 4 bases from V and 0 from J, leaving 14 bases between them. DNA of the CDR3: TGTGCCAGCAGCAGAGGAGGTGGGAGCTCCTACGAGCAGTACTTC. It codes for CASSRGGGSSYEQYF. Full variable domain (outside the CDR3, taken from reference TRBV9 and TRBJ2-7): DSGVTQTPKHLITATGQRVTLRCSPRSGDLSVYWYQQSLDQGLQFLIQYYNGEERAKGNILERFSAQQFPDLHSELNLSSLELGDSALYFCASSRGGGSSYEQYFGPGTRLTVT.

V usage is TRBV5-4 and J usage is TRBJ1-2; D not resolved. Trimming left V 1 base short and J 0 bases short, with 7 bases between. The length of the CDR3 is 14 residues. CDR1 is SGHNT and CDR2 is YYREEE in the germline V gene (reference sequence). The chain's CDR3 is CASSLILANYGYTF. CDR3 in DNA: TGTGCCAGCAGCTTGATACTAGCTAACTATGGCTACACCTTC.

The J gene is TRBJ2-7, the V gene TRBV13; unclear D gene. Germline V gene lookup returns CDR1 PRHDT and CDR2 FYEKMQ (reference sequence). CDR3 length equals 14 residues. Trimming stripped 4 bases from V and 0 bases from J, with 10 bases between. The CDR3 sequence: CASSSESRSYEQYF. CDR3 coding DNA: TGTGCCAGCAGCTCCGAGTCGCGCTCCTACGAGCAGTACTTC.

The chain carries TRBV4-2 and TRBJ2-7; 10 bases are shared with TRBD1. The CDR3 runs 16 residues. Losses at the gene ends were 4 bases for V and 5 bases for J; bases not matched to a gene: 11. Germline-derived CDR1 and CDR2 are LGHNA and YNFKEQ. The CDR3 region has the DNA TGTGCCAGCAGCCCAACTACCGGGACAGGGGTCCACGAGCAGTACTTC. This sequence encodes CASSPTTGTGVHEQYF.

The chain is built from TRBV6-1 and TRBJ1-2; tentative D call: TRBD1 (6 bases). This CDR3 comprises 13 residues. Trimming cost V 6 bases and J 3 bases, with 11 bases left between them. Germline lookup yields CDR1 MNHNS and CDR2 SASEGT. The CDR3 is CASRRDTYYGYTF. The CDR3 nucleotides read TGTGCCAGCAGGAGGGACACTTACTATGGCTACACCTTC.

The chain carries TRBV6-1 and TRBJ1-4; 8 nucleotides match TRBD1. CDR1 is MNHNS and CDR2 is SASEGT in the germline V gene. CDR3 length equals 16 residues. V was clipped by 3 bases and J by 5 bases; unmatched bases: 8. This chain's CDR3 is CASSEHSGGANEKLFF. CDR3 in DNA: TGTGCCAGCAGTGAGCACTCAGGGGGCGCGAATGAAAAACTGTTTTTT.

The chain recombines TRBV28 with TRBJ2-1, with D tentatively TRBD1 (5 bases). CDR1 and CDR2 from the germline V gene are MDHEN and SYDVKM. The CDR3 has 20 residues. V shed 3 bases and J shed 4 bases, with 28 bases lying between them. The CDR3 DNA follows: TGTGCCAGCAGTTTTCGGCTGGAGTACAGGAAAACCCGAGATTACAATGAGCAGTTCTTC. Its protein product is CASSFRLEYRKTRDYNEQFF.

The chain uses TRBV5-5 and TRBJ2-3, with D maybe TRBD2 (6 bases). The CDR3 totals 14 residues. CDR1 SGHKS and CDR2 YYEKEE come from the germline V gene (reference sequence). Trimming stripped 1 base from V and 1 base from J, with 7 bases between. The CDR3 DNA reads as TGTGCCAGCAGCTTGCAGCGGGGCACAGATACGCAGTATTTT. This sequence encodes CASSLQRGTDTQYF.

In its sample, this clone was seen once. The CDR3 sequence is CASSLAAQGGYEQFF. Written as DNA, the CDR3 is TGTGCCAGCAGTTTAGCGGCCCAGGGTGGCTATGAGCAGTTCTTC. The gene calls are TRBV6-4 and TRBJ2-1, with D possibly TRBD2 on 6 matching bases. The CDR3 has 15 amino acids. The V gene lost 5 bases and the J gene lost 8 bases, with 19 bases spanning the gap. Germline CDR1 and CDR2: MRHNA and SNTAGT.

The rearrangement uses TRBV28 and TRBJ1-1, with 8 nucleotides matching TRBD1. From germline, CDR1 is MDHEN and CDR2 SYDVKM. The V gene end was trimmed by 7 bases and the J gene end by 7 bases; junction bases not matched to a gene: 5. CDR3 length: 12 amino acids. The CDR3 reads CASTDRGGEAFF. CDR3 sequence (DNA): TGTGCCAGCACCGACAGGGGCGGTGAAGCTTTCTTT.

The chain is built from TRBV7-9 and TRBJ2-7; D is possibly TRBD2 (5 bases). CDR3 length: 16 amino acids. V shed 2 bases and J shed 5 bases, with 19 bases lying between them. Germline-derived CDR1 and CDR2 are SEHNR and FQNEAQ (reference sequence). The CDR3 DNA follows: TGTGCCAGCAGCTTAATCCGTGGCGGACTGGAAAACGAGCAGTACTTC. Translated: CASSLIRGGLENEQYF.

The chain joins TRBV18 to TRBJ1-2, with unresolved D. The germline CDR1 and CDR2 sequences are KGHSH and LQKENI. The CDR3 length is 13 residues. V lost 2 bases and J lost 7, with 11 bases in between. CDR3 bases: TGTGCCAGCTCACCATCGGGATGGGGTGGCTACACCTTC. Translation gives CASSPSGWGGYTF.

The gene calls are TRBV6-5 and TRBJ1-3; D is unresolved. Germline CDR1 MNHEY, CDR2 SVGAGI. This CDR3 is built from 13 residues. Trimming shortened V by 4 bases and J by 4 bases, and 8 bases separated the two germline ends. The DNA for the CDR3 is TGTGCCAGCAGTTCCTCCCAGGGAAACACCATATATTTT. Its translation: CASSSSQGNTIYF.

The chain uses TRBV27 and TRBJ1-1; 12 bases fit TRBD1. Germline assignment: CDR1 MNHEY and CDR2 SMNVEV (reference sequence). The trim removed 3 bases at V and 0 bases at J, leaving 2 bases unmatched. The CDR3 length is 16 residues. CDR3 in amino acids: CASSFGTGGVNTEAFF. Written as DNA, the CDR3 is TGTGCCAGCAGTTTCGGGACAGGGGGCGTGAACACTGAAGCTTTCTTT.

The V call is TRBV6-5, the J call TRBJ2-7; D is perhaps TRBD2 (5 bases). Trimming cost V 2 bases and J 4 bases, with 18 bases left between them. CDR1 is MNHEY, CDR2 SVGAGI, per germline. The CDR3 extends over 16 amino acids. CDR3 sequence: CASSYAGRTSGYEQYF. DNA of the CDR3: TGTGCCAGCAGTTACGCAGGACGGACCTCGGGGTACGAGCAGTACTTC.

The chain carries TRBV28 and TRBJ1-4; D unresolved. Trimming took off 10 bases at V and 8 bases at J, with 11 bases between the two ends. The CDR3 is made up of 11 amino acids. Germline-derived CDR1 and CDR2 are MDHEN and SYDVKM. DNA for the CDR3: TGTGCCATGGAGGTGGGGGAAAAACTGTTTTTT. Protein sequence: CAMEVGEKLFF.

This sequence joins TRBV12-5 and TRBJ2-7, with TRBD2 matching over 10 bases. The germline gives CDR1 LGHNT, CDR2 FRNRAP. The CDR3 runs 16 residues. With 0 bases clipped from V and 5 bases from J, the junction kept 7 bases outside the gene matches. CDR3 in amino acids: CASGLVLSAGGDEQYF. CDR3 nucleotides: TGTGCTAGTGGTTTGGTACTTTCAGCGGGGGGGGACGAGCAGTACTTC.

The V and J genes are TRBV2 and TRBJ2-7, with 7 bases matching TRBD2. Trimming took 6 bases from V and 3 from J; bases not matched to a gene: 11. CDR3 length equals 15 residues. CDR1 is SNHLY and CDR2 is FYNNEI in the germline V gene. The CDR3 region is CASRQLPGLNYEQYF. CDR3 DNA sequence: TGTGCCAGCAGGCAACTACCGGGACTAAACTACGAGCAGTACTTC.

This clone occurred a few times. V and J are TRBV29-1 and TRBJ1-1; TRBD1 aligns across 11 bases. The CDR3 is 13 amino acids. Looked up from germline, CDR1 is SQVTM and CDR2 is ANQGSEA. The trim removed 6 bases at V and 11 bases at J, leaving 11 bases unmatched. The CDR3 DNA is TGCAGCGTCGCTATAAGGACAGGGGGCTTCGCTTTCTTT. As protein: CSVAIRTGGFAFF. The full variable domain, rest sourced from reference TRBV29-1 and TRBJ1-1, is SAVISQKPSRDICQRGTSLTIQCQVDSQVTMMFWYRQQPGQSLTLIATANQGSEATYESGFVIDKFPISRPNLTFSTLTVSNMSPEDSSIYLCSVAIRTGGFAFFGQGTRLTVV.

The chain links TRBV4-2 to TRBJ1-3; a possible D gene is TRBD1 (5 bases). Between the trimmed V and J ends, which lost 1 base and 0 bases, there was a span of 10 bases. The CDR3 covers 16 residues. Germline lookup yields CDR1 LGHNA and CDR2 YNFKEQ. Here the CDR3 reads CASSQGTGVSGNTIYF. The CDR3 DNA reads as TGTGCCAGCAGCCAAGGCACGGGGGTCTCTGGAAACACCATATATTTT.